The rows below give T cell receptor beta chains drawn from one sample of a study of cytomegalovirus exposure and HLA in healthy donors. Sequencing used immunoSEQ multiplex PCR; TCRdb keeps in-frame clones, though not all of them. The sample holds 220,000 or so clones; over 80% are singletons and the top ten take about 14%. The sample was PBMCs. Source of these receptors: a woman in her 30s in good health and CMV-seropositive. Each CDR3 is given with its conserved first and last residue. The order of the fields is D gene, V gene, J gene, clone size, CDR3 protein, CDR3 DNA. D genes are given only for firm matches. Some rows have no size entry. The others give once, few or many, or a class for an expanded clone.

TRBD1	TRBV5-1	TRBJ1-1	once	CASSGTGGGTEAFF	TGCGCCAGCAGCGGGACAGGGGGCGGAACTGAAGCTTTCTTT
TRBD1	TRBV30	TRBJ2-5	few	CAWRRTGWEQETQYF	TGTGCCTGGAGACGGACAGGATGGGAACAAGAGACCCAGTACTTC
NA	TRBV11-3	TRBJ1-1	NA	CASRNGQYTEAFF	TGTGCCAGCAGGAACGGACAGTACACTGAAGCTTTCTTT
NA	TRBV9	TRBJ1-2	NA	CASSVVGGGYTF	TGTGCCAGCAGCGTAGTAGGGGGTGGCTACACCTTC
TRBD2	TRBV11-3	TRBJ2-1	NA	CASSSRMGGRSDEQFF	TGTGCCAGCAGCTCCCGGATGGGCGGGAGGTCGGATGAGCAGTTCTTC
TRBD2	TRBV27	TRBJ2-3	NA	CASSQRRVGLAGGWSTDTQYF	TGTGCCAGCAGTCAACGCCGAGTGGGACTAGCGGGAGGTTGGAGCACAGATACGCAGTATTTT
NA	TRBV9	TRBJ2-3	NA	CASSFRAVGTDTQYF	TGTGCCAGCAGCTTCCGGGCCGTGGGCACAGATACGCAGTATTTT
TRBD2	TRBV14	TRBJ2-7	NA	CASSLPGLAGIYEQYF	TGTGCCAGCAGCCTCCCCGGACTAGCGGGTATTTACGAGCAGTACTTC
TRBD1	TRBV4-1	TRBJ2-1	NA	CASSGQTYNEQFF	TGCGCCAGTTCGGGACAGACCTACAATGAGCAGTTCTTC
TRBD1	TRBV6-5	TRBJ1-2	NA	CASSYTGQGNYGYTF	TGTGCCAGCAGTTACACGGGACAGGGTAACTATGGCTACACCTTC
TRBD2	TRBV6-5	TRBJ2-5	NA	CASSYSLAGGQETQYF	TGTGCCAGCAGTTACTCGCTAGCGGGAGGGCAAGAGACCCAGTACTTC
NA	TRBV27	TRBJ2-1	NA	CASSRIGDEQFF	TGTGCCAGCAGTCGCATAGGGGATGAGCAGTTCTTC
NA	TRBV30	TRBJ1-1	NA	CAWSVGTPTEAFF	TGTGCCTGGAGTGTAGGGACCCCTACTGAAGCTTTCTTT
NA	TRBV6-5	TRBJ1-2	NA	CASSYSSAGGYGYTF	TGTGCCAGCAGTTACTCGTCAGCGGGGGGCTATGGCTACACCTTC
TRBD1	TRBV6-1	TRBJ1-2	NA	CASSEAQGGNYGYTF	TGTGCCAGCAGTGAAGCGCAAGGGGGCAACTATGGCTACACCTTC
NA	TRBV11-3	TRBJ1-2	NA	CASSRGRSYGYTF	TGTGCCAGCAGCCGGGGGAGGTCCTATGGCTACACCTTC
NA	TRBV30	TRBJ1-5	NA	CAWSVMVDQPQHF	TGTGCCTGGAGTGTAATGGTGGATCAGCCCCAGCATTTT
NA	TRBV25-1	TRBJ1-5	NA	CASSEVGNQPQHF	TGTGCCAGCAGTGAAGTGGGAAATCAGCCCCAGCATTTT
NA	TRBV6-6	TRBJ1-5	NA	CASSDHSPNQPQHF	TGTGCCAGCTCGGACCATTCCCCAAATCAGCCCCAGCATTTT
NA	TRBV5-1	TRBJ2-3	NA	CASSLDSSSDTQYF	TGCGCCAGCAGCTTGGATAGTTCCTCAGATACGCAGTATTTT
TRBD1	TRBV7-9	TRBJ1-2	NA	CASSPAGTGDYGYTF	TGTGCCAGCAGCCCCGCCGGGACAGGGGACTATGGCTACACCTTC
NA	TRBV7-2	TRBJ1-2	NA	CASSLYANYGYTF	TGTGCCAGCAGCTTATACGCTAACTATGGCTACACCTTC
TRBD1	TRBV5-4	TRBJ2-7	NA	CASSNRGDSSYEQYF	TGTGCCAGCAGCAACAGAGGGGACAGCTCCTACGAGCAGTACTTC
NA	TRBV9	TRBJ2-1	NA	CASSVYNEQFF	TGTGCCAGCAGCGTCTACAATGAGCAGTTCTTC
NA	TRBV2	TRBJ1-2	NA	CASSEASNYGYTF	TGTGCCAGCAGTGAGGCCAGTAACTATGGCTACACCTTC
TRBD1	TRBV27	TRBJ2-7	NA	CASGGQGSHEQYF	TGTGCCAGTGGAGGACAGGGTTCCCACGAGCAGTACTTC
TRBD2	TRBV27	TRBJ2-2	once	CASSIPAGPNTGELFF	TGTGCCAGCAGTATTCCAGCGGGGCCGAACACCGGGGAGCTGTTTTTT
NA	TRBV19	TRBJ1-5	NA	CASSTSGTPKDF	TGTGCCAGTAGTACATCCGGGACACCGAAGGATTTT
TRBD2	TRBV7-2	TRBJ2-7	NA	CASSLGEGFYEQYF	TGTGCCAGCAGCTTAGGGGAGGGTTTCTACGAGCAGTACTTC
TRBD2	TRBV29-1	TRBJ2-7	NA	CSVLALAGSSYEQYF	TGCAGCGTGCTGGCATTAGCGGGGAGCTCCTACGAGCAGTACTTC
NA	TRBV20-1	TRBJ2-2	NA	CSAPSAGELFF	TGCAGTGCCCCGAGCGCCGGGGAGCTGTTTTTT
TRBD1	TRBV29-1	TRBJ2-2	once	CSVVGDSLNTGELFF	TGCAGCGTTGTAGGGGACAGCCTGAACACCGGGGAGCTGTTTTTT
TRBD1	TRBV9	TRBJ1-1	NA	CASSGQGSREAFF	TGTGCCAGCAGCGGACAGGGGAGTAGGGAAGCTTTCTTT
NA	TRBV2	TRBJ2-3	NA	CASSYSTDTQYF	TGTGCCAGCAGTTACTCCACAGATACGCAGTATTTT
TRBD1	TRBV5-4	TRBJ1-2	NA	CASSLIQGARSTTYGYTF	TGTGCCAGCAGCTTAATTCAGGGGGCGCGATCCACGACCTATGGCTACACCTTC
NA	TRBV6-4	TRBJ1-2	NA	CASSQVHQGGYGYTF	TGTGCCAGCAGTCAAGTTCACCAAGGGGGGTATGGCTACACCTTC
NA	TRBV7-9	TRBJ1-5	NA	CASSLTGENQPQHF	TGTGCCAGCAGCTTAACAGGAGAAAATCAGCCCCAGCATTTT
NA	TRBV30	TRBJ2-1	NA	CAWSVPRTLPPDEQFF	TGTGCCTGGAGTGTCCCCAGGACTCTACCACCAGATGAGCAGTTCTTC
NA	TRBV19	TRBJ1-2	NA	CASRWSTPTSWGYTF	TGTGCCAGTAGATGGTCGACCCCAACCTCCTGGGGCTACACCTTC
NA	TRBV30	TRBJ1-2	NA	CAWIGDGYGYTF	TGTGCCTGGATCGGGGACGGCTATGGCTACACCTTC
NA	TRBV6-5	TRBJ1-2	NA	CASSAPGAHGYTF	TGTGCCAGCAGCGCCCCGGGGGCGCATGGCTACACCTTC
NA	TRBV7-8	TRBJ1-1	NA	CASSLAKTEAFF	TGTGCCAGCAGCTTAGCAAAAACTGAAGCTTTCTTT